Shown below are 22 T cell receptor beta chains from a single sample sequenced in a study of control samples from healthy donors and cancer patients. TCRdb's copy holds only in-frame clones and misses some; the assay was immunoSEQ multiplex PCR. Of fewer than 85,000 clones detected, 85% to 95% appear once; the ten largest clones hold about 2.7%. Sequencing input: blood. Receptor source: a woman aged 30 to 39 in good health.

The rearrangement joins TRBV6-1 to TRBJ1-2, with a weak D call TRBD1 (5 bases). Between the trimmed V and J ends, which lost 0 bases and 4 bases, there was a span of 12 bases. Per the germline V gene, CDR1 is MNHNS and CDR2 is SASEGT. This CDR3 has 15 amino acids. The CDR3 here is CASSEATGRTYGYTF. CDR3 coding DNA: TGTGCCAGCAGTGAAGCTACGGGGCGGACCTATGGCTACACCTTC.

The chain joins TRBV13 to TRBJ1-3; D is unclear. Germline V gives CDR1 PRHDT, CDR2 FYEKMQ (reference sequence). The CDR3 spans 11 residues. The V end was cut by 0 bases, the J end by 6 bases, with 0 bases between. CDR3 in amino acids: CASSLGNTIYF. The CDR3 DNA follows: TGTGCCAGCAGCTTAGGAAACACCATATATTTT.

This clone turned up a few times. The chain combines TRBV6-6 with TRBJ1-2; TRBD1 matches 7 bases. The CDR3 runs to 14 residues. CDR1 is MNHNY and CDR2 is SVGAGI in the germline V gene (reference sequence). V lost 0 bases to trimming and J lost 6 bases; unmatched junction nucleotides: 4. The CDR3 region has the DNA TGTGCCAGCAGTTACTCAGACAGGGCTAATGGCTACACCTTC. As protein: CASSYSDRANGYTF.

V usage is TRBV19 and J usage is TRBJ1-5; possibly TRBD1 for D (5 bases). Between the trimmed V and J ends, which lost 8 bases and 4 bases, there was a span of 18 bases. There are 15 residues in the CDR3. Germline CDR1 LNHDA, CDR2 SQIVND (reference sequence). In nucleotides, the CDR3 is TGTGCCAGTGCAAGCCCGGGGCCCAAAAATCAGCCCCAGCATTTT. Protein sequence: CASASPGPKNQPQHF. Together with reference TRBV19 and TRBJ1-5, the CDR3 gives the full variable domain: DGGITQSPKYLFRKEGQNVTLSCEQNLNHDAMYWYRQDPGQGLRLIYYSQIVNDFQKGDIAEGYSVSREKKESFPLTVTSAQKNPTAFYLCASASPGPKNQPQHFGDGTRLSIL.

The chain recombines TRBV28 with TRBJ1-5; the D is unclear. The germline V and J ends were trimmed by 3 bases and 4 bases, with 10 bases remaining between them. This CDR3 spans 14 amino acids. The germline CDR1 and CDR2 sequences are MDHEN and SYDVKM. The CDR3 spells CASSLFRTNQPQHF. The CDR3 nucleotides read TGTGCCAGCAGTTTGTTTAGGACTAATCAGCCCCAGCATTTT.

This clone was seen a handful of times. The chain combines TRBV4-2 with TRBJ1-2, with 8 bases lining up with TRBD1. The CDR3 has 14 amino acids. Looked up from germline, CDR1 is LGHNA and CDR2 is YNFKEQ. The V and J ends lost 4 bases and 8 bases, in that order; junction bases with no gene match: 9. The CDR3 region has the DNA TGTGCCAGCAGCCCCCAAGGACAGGGTGGCGGCTACACCTTC. It encodes CASSPQGQGGGYTF.

The chain links TRBV7-9 to TRBJ1-1; D call uncertain. There are 17 residues in the CDR3. The V end lost 6 bases, the J end lost 1 base, and 21 bases lay between the germline ends. From germline, CDR1 is SEHNR and CDR2 FQNEAQ (reference sequence). The CDR3 bases are TGTGCCAGCAGTCCTCTGGGGTTAGTGTGGGCGAACACTGAAGCTTTCTTT. It specifies CASSPLGLVWANTEAFF.

The chain uses TRBV25-1 and TRBJ1-1; D may be TRBD1 (5 bases). V was clipped by 6 bases and J by 2 bases, with 16 bases between them. This CDR3 spans 15 amino acids. Looked up from germline, CDR1 is MGHDK and CDR2 is SYGVNS. CDR3 bases: TGTGCCAGCAGCCCGAGTAGTCAGGGTAACACTGAAGCTTTCTTT. This translates into CASSPSSQGNTEAFF.

This chain joins TRBV3-1 (or the pseudogene TRBV3-2) and TRBJ2-1, with TRBD1 as a possible D gene (6 bases). Germline lookup yields CDR1 LGHDT and CDR2 YNNKEL (reference sequence). The CDR3 sequence is 15 residues long. Trimming shortened V by 4 bases and J by 0 bases, and 10 bases separated the two germline ends. The CDR3 loop is CASSLQGGSYNEQFF. DNA of the CDR3: TGTGCCAGCAGCCTACAGGGTGGCTCCTACAATGAGCAGTTCTTC.

This chain joins TRBV11-2 and TRBJ1-4, with D unresolved. This CDR3 contains 16 residues. The germline gives CDR1 SGHAT, CDR2 FQNNGV. V was cut by 0 bases and J by 0 bases, with 8 bases left in between. CDR3 bases: TGTGCCAGCAGCTTAGAATGGCCTTCAACTAATGAAAAACTGTTTTTT. It yields the protein CASSLEWPSTNEKLFF.

J is TRBJ2-7 and V is TRBV30; D possibly uses TRBD1 or TRBD2 (5 bases each). The CDR3 loop spans 16 amino acids. Germline lookup yields CDR1 GTSNPN and CDR2 SVGIG (reference sequence). V shed 3 bases and J shed 0 bases, with 18 bases lying between them. The CDR3: CAWRRGPPTISYEQYF. In DNA form, the CDR3 reads TGTGCCTGGAGGAGGGGACCCCCCACAATCTCCTACGAGCAGTACTTC. Full variable domain (outside the CDR3, taken from reference TRBV30 and TRBJ2-7): SQTIHQWPATLVQPVGSPLSLECTVEGTSNPNLYWYRQAAGRGLQLLFYSVGIGQISSEVPQNLSASRPQDRQFILSSKKLLLSDSGFYLCAWRRGPPTISYEQYFGPGTRLTVT.

The chain recombines TRBV29-1 with TRBJ1-2; TRBD1 might be the D (5 bases). In germline, CDR1 is SQVTM, CDR2 ANQGSEA. This CDR3 has 12 residues. V was cut by 5 bases and J by 4 bases, with 11 bases left in between. CDR3 nucleotide sequence: TGCAGCGTTTTAGGACACTCCTATGGCTACACCTTC. Protein sequence: CSVLGHSYGYTF. Using reference TRBV29-1 and TRBJ1-2 for the parts outside the CDR3, the full variable domain is SAVISQKPSRDICQRGTSLTIQCQVDSQVTMMFWYRQQPGQSLTLIATANQGSEATYESGFVIDKFPISRPNLTFSTLTVSNMSPEDSSIYLCSVLGHSYGYTFGSGTRLTVV.

The V call is TRBV29-1, the J call TRBJ1-2, with D hard to call. Per germline, CDR1 SQVTM and CDR2 ANQGSEA. The length of the CDR3 is 13 residues. V was clipped by 5 bases and J by 2 bases, with 12 bases between them. CDR3 sequence: CSVKFPMNYGYTF. CDR3 nucleotide sequence: TGCAGCGTTAAGTTCCCCATGAACTATGGCTACACCTTC.

The genes are TRBV14 and TRBJ1-2; weak D call: TRBD1 (5 bases). This CDR3 has 13 amino acids. Germline CDR1 is SGHDN and CDR2 is FVKESK. The V end lost 2 bases, the J end lost 5 bases, and 9 bases lay between the germline ends. CDR3 coding DNA: TGTGCCAGCAGCCAACAGGGCGGGTATGGCTACACCTTC. This encodes CASSQQGGYGYTF.

V usage is TRBV9 and J usage is TRBJ1-2; D is unresolved. Germline V gives CDR1 SGDLS, CDR2 YYNGEE. V was shortened by 2 bases and J by 2 bases, with 16 bases between the two germline ends. CDR3 length equals 16 residues. The CDR3 nucleotides are TGTGCCAGCAGCGTGGGCAGTTTGACCCCCAACTATGGCTACACCTTC. Its protein product is CASSVGSLTPNYGYTF.

The chain couples TRBV6-6 to TRBJ1-1; no firm D call. Trimming took off 7 bases at V and 3 bases at J, with 12 bases between the two ends. Germline CDR1 is MNHNY and CDR2 is SVGAGI (reference sequence). CDR3 size: 13 residues. CDR3 coding DNA: TGTGCCAGCACCCGGGGAAGGGACACTGAAGCTTTCTTT. It specifies CASTRGRDTEAFF.

The rearrangement links TRBV6-5 to TRBJ1-1, with a weak D call TRBD1 (6 bases). Between the trimmed V and J ends, which lost 3 bases and 6 bases, there was a span of 14 bases. This CDR3 is built from 14 residues. Per the germline V gene, CDR1 is MNHEY and CDR2 is SVGAGI. CDR3 sequence (DNA): TGTGCCAGCAGTTATCTCAGGGGAACACCTGAAGCTTTCTTT. It is translated as CASSYLRGTPEAFF.

The chain has TRBV18 and TRBJ2-2; no reliable D call. V was pared by 0 bases and J by 0 bases, with 8 bases between. Per the germline V gene, CDR1 is KGHSH and CDR2 is LQKENI. There are 16 residues in the CDR3. Here the CDR3 reads CASSPPVQSNTGELFF. The DNA for the CDR3 is TGTGCCAGCTCACCACCTGTACAATCGAACACCGGGGAGCTGTTTTTT.

This clone appeared once. The chain carries TRBV7-9 and TRBJ1-1; D call uncertain. V lost 10 bases and J 2 bases, leaving 14 bases between the germline ends. Germline loops: CDR1 SEHNR, CDR2 FQNEAQ (reference sequence). The CDR3 spans 13 residues. CDR3 sequence reads: CATARRENTEAFF. As DNA, the CDR3 is TGTGCCACCGCTAGGCGAGAAAACACTGAAGCTTTCTTT.

This rearrangement joins TRBV7-9 to TRBJ2-2; D ambiguous. Germline-derived CDR1 and CDR2 are SEHNR and FQNEAQ (reference sequence). V was trimmed by 5 bases and J by 6 bases, leaving 16 bases between them. The CDR3 is 15 amino acids. The CDR3 coding sequence is TGTGCCAGCAGCCCACGTTCAGCCATTGCCGGGGAGCTGTTTTTT. This translates into CASSPRSAIAGELFF. Using reference TRBV7-9 and TRBJ2-2 for the parts outside the CDR3, the full variable domain is DTGVSQNPRHKITKRGQNVTFRCDPISEHNRLYWYRQTLGQGPEFLTYFQNEAQLEKSRLLSDRFSAERPKGSFSTLEIQRTEQGDSAMYLCASSPRSAIAGELFFGEGSRLTVL.

The chain is built from TRBV6-1 and TRBJ2-3; 12 bases match TRBD2. Looked up from germline, CDR1 is MNHNS and CDR2 is SASEGT. The CDR3 runs 14 residues. Trimming at V came to 3 bases and at J to 14 bases, leaving 9 bases not matched to a gene. CDR3 DNA: TGTGCCAGCAGTGATGGACTAGCGGGGAAGAGTCTGTATTTT. Its protein product is CASSDGLAGKSLYF.

The V gene is TRBV3-1 (or the pseudogene TRBV3-2), the J gene TRBJ1-2; TRBD1 agrees at 11 bases. The germline gives CDR1 LGHDT, CDR2 YNNKEL (reference sequence). CDR3 length: 17 amino acids. The J segment lost 6 bases and the V segment lost 4 bases, leaving 13 bases of the junction unmatched. The CDR3 sequence: CASSPTGQGARLNGYTF. CDR3 DNA: TGTGCCAGCAGCCCAACAGGACAGGGGGCGAGGCTAAATGGCTACACCTTC.